This entry lists 32 T cell receptor beta chains sequenced from one sample in a study of identical twins. TCRdb reprocessed the 5' RACE reads with MiXCR, giving one entry per CDR3 protein. The sample holds about 690,000 distinct CDR3 sequences, approximately 21% seen once. The same data also went into a second study, on T cells expressing NK-cell markers.

The sequenced sample consisted of PBMCs. Receptor source: a young woman in good health.

In this sample, this clonotype turned up a few times. V usage is TRBV7-2 and J usage is TRBJ1-1; possible D gene TRBD1, 5 bases. Trimming shortened V by 7 bases and J by 4 bases, and 13 bases separated the two germline ends. The germline V gene encodes CDR1 SGHTA and CDR2 FQGNSA. The CDR3 spans 13 residues. The chain's CDR3 is CASIPIQGTEAFF. Here the CDR3 DNA reads TGTGCCAGCATCCCAATCCAGGGCACTGAAGCTTTCTTT.

This clonotype was seen only a few times. The chain is built from TRBV20-1 and TRBJ1-5, with D unclear. CDR1 DFQATT and CDR2 SNEGSKA come from the germline V gene (reference sequence). The V and J ends lost 4 bases and 0 bases respectively, with 13 bases between them. The CDR3 contains 15 residues. CDR3: CSATSVIDSNQPQHF. CDR3 nucleotide sequence: TGCAGTGCTACTTCAGTTATCGATAGCAATCAGCCCCAGCATTTT.

The CDR3 DNA reads TGTGCCTGTGGGACTAGCTCCTACAATGAGCAGTTCTTC. Encoded protein: CACGTSSYNEQFF. This chain uses TRBV11-2 with TRBJ2-1; 8 nucleotides agree with TRBD2. This CDR3 is 13 amino acids long. CDR1 SGHAT and CDR2 FQNNGV come from the germline V gene. The V and J ends lost 11 bases and 0 bases, in that order; junction bases with no gene match: 3.

The V and J genes are TRBV20-1 and TRBJ2-5, with TRBD2 matching 8 bases. The length of the CDR3 is 16 residues. With 1 base clipped from V and 0 bases from J, the junction kept 7 bases outside the gene matches. In germline, CDR1 is DFQATT, CDR2 SNEGSKA (reference sequence). The CDR3 DNA sequence: TGCAGTGCTAGAGTGGGCGGCGGGGGGTACCAAGAGACCCAGTACTTC. It is translated as CSARVGGGGYQETQYF.

V is TRBV15 and J is TRBJ2-7; D gene unclear. Germline V gives CDR1 LNHNV, CDR2 YYDKDF (reference sequence). The CDR3 has 14 amino acids. The V end lost 0 bases, the J end lost 1 base, and 7 bases lay between the germline ends. The CDR3 reads CATSRDRISYEQYF. Here the CDR3 DNA reads TGTGCCACCAGCAGAGACAGGATTTCCTACGAGCAGTACTTC.

J is TRBJ2-2 and V is TRBV11-3, with 7 bases matching TRBD2. This CDR3 has 15 residues. Germline trimming cut 9 bases from V and 4 bases from J; bases unmatched to any gene: 11. CDR1 and CDR2 (germline): SGHNT, YENEEA. CDR3 residues: CASHKGRGSTGELFF. Here the CDR3 DNA reads TGTGCCAGTCACAAGGGGCGGGGGAGCACCGGGGAGCTGTTTTTT. The full variable domain, its missing parts supplied by reference TRBV11-3 and TRBJ2-2, is EAGVVQSPRYKIIEKKQPVAFWCNPISGHNTLYWYLQNLGQGPELLIRYENEEAVDDSQLPKDRFSAERLKGVDSTLKIQPAELGDSAVYLCASHKGRGSTGELFFGEGSRLTVL.

The chain's CDR3 is CASRSGFNTEAFF. CDR3 nucleotides: TGTGCCAGCAGGTCAGGGTTTAACACTGAAGCTTTCTTT. V is TRBV12-3 or TRBV12-4 and J is TRBJ1-1, with D possibly TRBD1 on 5 matching bases. V lost 6 bases to trimming and J lost 2 bases, with 10 bases between them. The CDR3 loop spans 13 amino acids.

The J gene is TRBJ1-5, the V gene TRBV3-1; a weak D match, TRBD1 (5 bases). CDR3 size: 16 residues. Trimming took off 4 bases at V and 3 bases at J, with 16 bases between the two ends. The germline gives CDR1 LGHDT, CDR2 YNNKEL (reference sequence). As DNA, the CDR3 is TGTGCCAGCAGCCCACGGGGGTCCGGATTCAATCAGCCCCAGCATTTT. Protein sequence: CASSPRGSGFNQPQHF. The whole variable domain, remainder taken from reference TRBV3-1 and TRBJ1-5, is DTAVSQTPKYLVTQMGNDKSIKCEQNLGHDTMYWYKQDSKKFLKIMFSYNNKELIINETVPNRFSPKSPDKAHLNLHINSLELGDSAVYFCASSPRGSGFNQPQHFGDGTRLSIL.

The chain recombines TRBV12-3 or TRBV12-4 with TRBJ2-1, with 7 bases matching TRBD2. V was clipped by 1 base and J by 4 bases; unmatched bases: 4. The CDR3 consists of 15 residues. The CDR3 loop is CASSLVSGEYNEQFF. CDR3 coding DNA: TGTGCCAGCAGTTTAGTCAGCGGGGAGTACAATGAGCAGTTCTTC.

The chain carries TRBV20-1 and TRBJ2-3; D is unresolved. This CDR3 comprises 13 residues. Germline values: CDR1 DFQATT, CDR2 SNEGSKA (reference sequence). V gave up 0 bases and J gave up 2 bases, with 6 bases separating them. The CDR3 bases are TGCAGTGCTAGAGAAGGTTACACAGATACGCAGTATTTT. Its translation is CSAREGYTDTQYF.

This clonotype was detected many times. This sequence joins TRBV6-1 and TRBJ1-1, with D hard to call. The germline V gene has CDR1 MNHNS and CDR2 SASEGT. This CDR3 is 14 amino acids long. V shed 5 bases and J shed 2 bases, with 12 bases lying between them. The CDR3 DNA sequence: TGTGCCAGCAGTCGCGATAGGAGAAACACTGAAGCTTTCTTT. This encodes CASSRDRRNTEAFF.

This clonotype has a handful of counts. The chain employs TRBV12-3 or TRBV12-4 and TRBJ2-1; 14 nucleotides match TRBD2. The V and J ends lost 5 bases and 10 bases, in that order; junction bases with no gene match: 7. The CDR3 totals 15 residues. The CDR3 protein is CASSHRLAGGREQFF. In DNA, the CDR3 is TGTGCCAGCAGTCACCGACTAGCGGGGGGGCGAGAGCAGTTCTTC.

The chain joins TRBV20-1 to TRBJ2-1; perhaps TRBD2 as D (5 bases). V lost 0 bases to trimming and J lost 2 bases, with 8 bases between them. There are 14 residues in the CDR3. Looked up from germline, CDR1 is DFQATT and CDR2 is SNEGSKA (reference sequence). CDR3 sequence: CSARDHGTYNEQFF. For the CDR3, the DNA is TGCAGTGCTAGAGATCACGGGACCTACAATGAGCAGTTCTTC.

This clonotype was seen a few times. The CDR3 sequence: CASRVRGSDYEQYF. In DNA, the CDR3 is TGCGCCAGCAGAGTTCGAGGCAGCGACTACGAGCAGTACTTC. This sequence joins TRBV5-1 and TRBJ2-7; D not resolved. Trimming removed 5 bases from V and 3 bases from J, with 15 bases in between. The CDR3 consists of 14 residues. Germline V gives CDR1 SGHRS, CDR2 YFSETQ.

The V and J genes are TRBV15 and TRBJ2-3; 8 nucleotides agree with TRBD2. Germline CDR1 reads LNHNV; CDR2 reads YYDKDF (reference sequence). The ends lost 0 bases at V and 3 bases at J; junction bases unmatched: 5. CDR3 length: 16 residues. CDR3 in amino acids: CATSRDPGGRTDTQYF. The CDR3 DNA reads as TGTGCCACCAGCAGAGATCCGGGAGGGCGAACAGATACGCAGTATTTT. Based on the CDR3 plus reference TRBV15 and TRBJ2-3, the full variable domain is DAMVIQNPRYQVTQFGKPVTLSCSQTLNHNVMYWYQQKSSQAPKLLFHYYDKDFNNEADTPDNFQSRRPNTSFCFLDIRSPGLGDTAMYLCATSRDPGGRTDTQYFGPGTRLTVL.

The DNA of the CDR3 is TGTGCCACCAGCAGTGCGGGGCCAAGCTCCTACAATGAGCAGTTCTTC. It translates to CATSSAGPSSYNEQFF. This chain uses TRBV15 with TRBJ2-1, with D perhaps matching TRBD2 (6 bases). CDR3 length: 16 residues. V was shortened by 3 bases and J by 0 bases, with 12 bases between the two germline ends. Looked up from germline, CDR1 is LNHNV and CDR2 is YYDKDF (reference sequence).

The chain combines TRBV9 with TRBJ2-5; 7 bases are shared with TRBD2. CDR1 and CDR2 (germline): SGDLS, YYNGEE. The CDR3 runs 16 residues. J lost 2 bases, V lost 0 bases, and 7 bases had no gene match. The CDR3 is CASSVVSGGGQETQYF. The DNA for the CDR3 is TGTGCCAGCAGCGTAGTGTCAGGCGGGGGACAAGAGACCCAGTACTTC.

This rearrangement joins TRBV7-2 to TRBJ1-1; 7 nucleotides line up with TRBD1. After removal of 1 base from V and 0 bases from J, the junction contained 8 bases not matched to a gene. The CDR3 is 17 residues long. Per the germline V gene, CDR1 is SGHTA and CDR2 is FQGNSA. The CDR3 spells CASSLVSRGTVNTEAFF. CDR3 nucleotides: TGTGCCAGCAGCTTAGTAAGTCGCGGGACAGTGAACACTGAAGCTTTCTTT. Complete variable domain (other parts from reference TRBV7-2 and TRBJ1-1): GAGVSQSPSNKVTEKGKDVELRCDPISGHTALYWYRQSLGQGLEFLIYFQGNSAPDKSGLPSDRFSAERTGGSVSTLTIQRTQQEDSAVYLCASSLVSRGTVNTEAFFGQGTRLTVV.

Worth noting for this clonotype: An end of the junction does not agree with germline; a read error may underlie this. The chain couples TRBV7-9 to TRBJ2-7, with 7 bases aligning to TRBD2. Looked up from germline, CDR1 is SEHNR and CDR2 is FQNEAQ (reference sequence). CDR3 length: 14 residues. In DNA form, the CDR3 reads TGTGCCAGCAGCCTAGCGGTAACTCCCCGGGTGCAGTACTTC. Amino acid sequence: CASSLAVTPRVQYF.

Only one count was recorded for this clonotype. The chain carries TRBV7-2 and TRBJ1-2; D is unclear. The V gene's germline CDR1 is SGHTA and CDR2 FQGNSA. This CDR3 region has 15 residues. The ends were cut back, 0 bases at V and 8 bases at J, with 16 bases in the middle. The CDR3 nucleotides read TGTGCCAGCAGCTTAGCGTCTAGGGAATCGGGCGGCTACACCTTC. This encodes CASSLASRESGGYTF.

This sequence joins TRBV30 and TRBJ2-1, with TRBD2 as a possible D gene (6 bases). Germline CDR1 is GTSNPN and CDR2 is SVGIG (reference sequence). CDR3 size: 11 residues. Trimming stripped 1 base from V and 8 bases from J, with 6 bases between. CDR3 nucleotide sequence: TGTGCCTGGAGTGCGGGAGATGAGCAGTTCTTC. Protein sequence: CAWSAGDEQFF.

This clonotype was detected a few times. The chain combines TRBV15 with TRBJ2-1; 9 bases line up with TRBD2. This CDR3 has 14 residues. In germline, CDR1 is LNHNV, CDR2 YYDKDF (reference sequence). Germline trimming cut 2 bases from V and 4 bases from J; bases unmatched to any gene: 0. CDR3 DNA: TGTGCCACCAGCAGACTAGCGGGGTACAATGAGCAGTTCTTC. Residues: CATSRLAGYNEQFF.

The CDR3 reads CAIGQTSGTNEQFF. In nucleotides, the CDR3 is TGTGCCATAGGACAGACTAGCGGGACAAATGAGCAGTTCTTC. The chain links TRBV10-3 to TRBJ2-1, with 11 bases fitting TRBD2. Germline V CDR1 and CDR2: ENHRY, SYGVKD. CDR3 size: 14 residues. V was clipped by 9 bases and J by 7 bases; unmatched bases: 8.

V usage is TRBV4-3 and J usage is TRBJ2-5; 8 nucleotides align to TRBD1. The CDR3 sequence is 14 residues long. CDR1 and CDR2 (germline): LGHNA, YSLEER. V trimming: 1 base; J trimming: 3 bases; junction bases outside the gene matches: 1. Here the CDR3 DNA reads TGCGCCAGCAGCCAAGCAGGGGGCGAAGAGACCCAGTACTTC. It yields the protein CASSQAGGEETQYF.

This rearrangement joins TRBV25-1 to TRBJ1-1; 7 bases align to TRBD1. Germline V gene data show CDR1 as MGHDK and CDR2 as SYGVNS. The CDR3 has 15 residues. J gave up 1 base and V 6 bases, and 8 bases lay outside the gene matches. The CDR3 here is CASRARGDWNTEAFF. For the CDR3, the DNA is TGTGCCAGCAGGGCCAGGGGGGACTGGAACACTGAAGCTTTCTTT.

This chain uses TRBV6-2 or TRBV6-3 with TRBJ2-2; the D call may be TRBD1 or TRBD2 (5 bases each). Trimming pared 5 bases from V and 4 bases from J, leaving 14 bases between. This CDR3 is built from 15 residues. Looked up from germline, CDR1 is MNHEY and CDR2 is SVGEGT. The CDR3 coding sequence is TGTGCCAGCAGTAGGGACGGTTTGTCCACCGGGGAGCTGTTTTTT. It specifies CASSRDGLSTGELFF.

CDR3 nucleotide sequence: TGTGCCAGCAGCGCCCCCGGCCGCACAGATACGCAGTATTTT. Its protein is CASSAPGRTDTQYF. The genes are TRBV5-5 and TRBJ2-3; D remains unclear. Germline V CDR1 and CDR2: SGHKS, YYEKEE (reference sequence). The CDR3 is made up of 14 amino acids. Trimming removed 4 bases from V and 1 base from J, with 10 bases in between.

The V gene is TRBV11-2, the J gene TRBJ2-1; perhaps TRBD2 as D (5 bases). Germline V gives CDR1 SGHAT, CDR2 FQNNGV. This CDR3 is 16 amino acids long. Trimming removed 5 bases at V and 4 bases at J, with 18 bases between. In nucleotides, the CDR3 is TGTGCCAGCAGCCCATACCTAGCAACCCATTACAATGAGCAGTTCTTC. Amino acids: CASSPYLATHYNEQFF.

The chain couples TRBV2 to TRBJ2-5; weak D call: TRBD1 (6 bases). CDR1 SNHLY and CDR2 FYNNEI come from the germline V gene. This CDR3 contains 12 residues. V shed 10 bases and J shed 5 bases, with 14 bases lying between them. CDR3 sequence reads: CATKGDGETQYF. CDR3 DNA: TGTGCCACTAAGGGGGACGGGGAGACCCAGTACTTC.

A few counts support this clonotype. The chain employs TRBV10-3 and TRBJ1-2, with D unclear. The germline V gene has CDR1 ENHRY and CDR2 SYGVKD. Trimming stripped 3 bases from V and 4 bases from J, with 12 bases between. This CDR3 has 14 residues. CDR3 amino acids: CAISEIDVVYGYTF. The CDR3 DNA reads TGTGCCATCAGTGAAATCGATGTAGTCTATGGCTACACCTTC.

The J gene is TRBJ2-4, the V gene TRBV12-3 or TRBV12-4; D remains ambiguous. The V and J ends lost 0 bases and 1 base respectively, with 7 bases between them. This CDR3 region has 15 residues. The CDR3 sequence is CASSLAAPAKNIQYF. CDR3 in DNA: TGTGCCAGCAGTTTAGCCGCCCCGGCCAAAAACATTCAGTACTTC.

This clonotype came up a few times. The chain links TRBV5-6 to TRBJ1-2; D gene unclear. Germline V gene sequence: CDR1 SGHDT, CDR2 YYEEEE. V lost 2 bases to trimming and J lost 4 bases, with 12 bases between them. This CDR3 region has 14 residues. CDR3 DNA sequence: TGTGCCAGCAGCTTTACCACACCGGGCTATGGCTACACCTTC. Protein product: CASSFTTPGYGYTF.